This T cell receptor beta chain was identified in a study of CD4+ T cells in melanoma. The CDR3 contains 14 residues. In germline, CDR1 is SGDLS, CDR2 YYNGEE. The V gene lost 4 bases and the J gene lost 5 bases, with 15 bases spanning the gap. Study outcomes and limitations: Reportedly, melanoma neoantigen-specific CD4+ T cells showed varied differentiation states. CD8+ T cell, macrophage and B cell function reportedly correlated with neoantigen-specific CD4+ T cells.

Clones were read by immunoSEQ multiplex PCR, and TCRdb kept only the in-frame ones, dropping some. The data hold about 120,000 clones, with around 93% observed a single time. Turning to this clone: Its antigen remains unidentified.

Sequenced material: peripheral blood. The sequence came from a human donor with melanoma. V is TRBV9 and J is TRBJ2-5; TRBD2 might be the D (5 bases). The CDR3 DNA is TGTGCCAGCAGCCCACATACTAGAGGGGAGACCCAGTACTTC. Amino acids: CASSPHTRGETQYF.